Each of the 14 T cell receptor beta chains below was sequenced from the same sample in a study of blood T cells in healthy people across ages. A sample-barcoded 5' primer and a J-beta primer mix were used in a second PCR of about 7 to 12 cycles. Via MiXCR, TCRdb re-called the 5' RACE reads, giving one row per CDR3 protein. Of around 500,000 distinct CDR3 sequences in the sample, around a quarter were seen once. These data were also filed under a second study, of T cells of mothers and their children.

The sample taken for sequencing was blood. All receptors come from a boy aged 2 to 9 in good health.

This clonotype was picked up many times. V usage is TRBV28 and J usage is TRBJ1-2; TRBD1 matches at 7 bases. The CDR3 covers 13 residues. The V segment lost 5 bases and the J segment 4 bases; nucleotides outside the gene matches: 4. Germline values: CDR1 MDHEN, CDR2 SYDVKM. DNA for the CDR3: TGTGCCAGCAGTGTTGGGACAGCCTATGGCTACACCTTC. Translating it yields CASSVGTAYGYTF.

The chain recombines TRBV6-2 or TRBV6-3 with TRBJ2-7; D remains unclear. The CDR3 is made up of 12 amino acids. With 2 bases removed from V and 3 bases from J, the gap between germline ends came to 5 bases. The germline V gene encodes CDR1 MNHEY and CDR2 SVGEGT. The CDR3 nucleotides are TGTGCCAGCAGTTACGTCGGCTACGAGCAGTACTTC. This sequence encodes CASSYVGYEQYF.

The rearrangement uses TRBV3-1 and TRBJ2-5; the match to TRBD2 covers 9 bases. TRBJ2-7 matches the DNA end more closely, so the J call is doubtful. Germline lookup yields CDR1 LGHDT and CDR2 YNNKEL (reference sequence). The CDR3 contains 15 residues. The CDR3 DNA follows: TGTGCCAGCAGCCAAATTCTAGCGGGAATGTCCGAGCAGTACTTC. Protein: CASSQILAGMSEQYF.

This clonotype was observed at least ten times. This chain connects TRBV7-9 to TRBJ2-7; a possible D gene is TRBD1 (5 bases). Per germline, CDR1 SEHNR and CDR2 FQNEAQ (reference sequence). This CDR3 has 12 amino acids. Trimming took 4 bases from V and 4 from J, leaving 8 bases between them. CDR3 DNA sequence: TGTGCCAGCAGCTCGCAGGGTTACGAGCAGTACTTC. It codes for CASSSQGYEQYF.

V usage is TRBV6-5 and J usage is TRBJ2-7; 11 nucleotides agree with TRBD2. This CDR3 has 16 residues. From germline, CDR1 is MNHEY and CDR2 SVGAGI. V shed 4 bases and J 5 bases; nucleotides not matched to a gene: 10. In DNA, the CDR3 is TGTGCCAGCAGTTCCCCGAGACTAGCGGGGATGGACGAGCAGTACTTC. Its translation: CASSSPRLAGMDEQYF.

The table lists this clonotype with a few counts. The chain employs TRBV2 and TRBJ2-5; D ambiguous. The CDR3 contains 14 residues. Germline V gene data show CDR1 as SNHLY and CDR2 as FYNNEI. V was shortened by 10 bases and J by 6 bases, with 21 bases between the two germline ends. This CDR3 is CANSPRAVEKTQYF. The CDR3 DNA follows: TGTGCCAACTCCCCTCGGGCCGTAGAAAAGACCCAGTACTTC.

This clonotype was seen a few times. The gene calls are TRBV6-1 and TRBJ1-4; D gene ambiguous. The CDR3 is 16 amino acids. V was shortened by 8 bases and J by 5 bases, with 21 bases between the two germline ends. The germline V gene encodes CDR1 MNHNS and CDR2 SASEGT. The CDR3 DNA follows: TGTGCCAGCCGGGTCTTTATATGGAGAGAGAATGAAAAACTGTTTTTT. Translation gives CASRVFIWRENEKLFF.

In its sample, this clonotype was seen a few times. The CDR3 region is CATRAAGRRQETQYF. The CDR3 nucleotides are TGTGCCACTCGAGCAGCGGGGAGGAGACAAGAGACCCAGTACTTC. This chain uses TRBV3-1 with TRBJ2-5, with 7 bases lining up with TRBD2. V lost 10 bases to trimming and J lost 2 bases; unmatched junction nucleotides: 13. The CDR3 totals 15 residues. Germline values: CDR1 LGHDT, CDR2 YNNKEL (reference sequence).

DNA for the CDR3: TGCAGTGCTAGAGACAGGACTAGCGGGAATTACGAGCAGTACTTC. Amino acid sequence: CSARDRTSGNYEQYF. The rearrangement links TRBV20-1 to TRBJ2-7; 12 bases align to TRBD2. This CDR3 comprises 15 residues. V lost 0 bases and J lost 4; bases outside the gene matches: 4. Per germline, CDR1 DFQATT and CDR2 SNEGSKA (reference sequence).

The chain couples TRBV3-1 to TRBJ2-7; the D call may be TRBD1 or TRBD2 (5 bases each). V lost 2 bases and J lost 3, with 11 bases in between. The CDR3 has 14 amino acids. Germline CDR1 LGHDT, CDR2 YNNKEL (reference sequence). The CDR3 loop reads CASSQRDGNYEQYF. CDR3 sequence (DNA): TGTGCCAGCAGCCAAAGGGACGGGAACTACGAGCAGTACTTC.

This chain connects TRBV30 to TRBJ1-1, with D possibly being TRBD1 (5 bases). V lost 4 bases, J lost 0 bases, and 9 bases lay in between. Germline CDR1 is GTSNPN and CDR2 is SVGIG (reference sequence). This CDR3 contains 13 residues. CDR3 coding DNA: TGTGCCTGGAAGCCGGGGGTGAACACTGAAGCTTTCTTT. This codes for CAWKPGVNTEAFF.

The CDR3 DNA reads TGCAGCGTTGTCAAAGGGTTGAACACTGAAGCTTTCTTT. As protein: CSVVKGLNTEAFF. The V gene is TRBV29-1, the J gene TRBJ1-1; D is undetermined. The germline gives CDR1 SQVTM, CDR2 ANQGSEA. CDR3 length: 13 amino acids. Trimming shortened V by 4 bases and J by 0 bases, and 9 bases separated the two germline ends.

This clonotype was found a few times. The chain links TRBV2 to TRBJ1-5; weak D call: TRBD1 (6 bases). Trimming took off 2 bases at V and 4 bases at J, with 15 bases between the two ends. Germline values: CDR1 SNHLY, CDR2 FYNNEI. The CDR3 has 16 residues. CDR3 coding DNA: TGTGCCAGCAGTGAAAGGGGGGGGCTAAGTAATCAGCCCCAGCATTTT. Residues: CASSERGGLSNQPQHF.

The chain uses TRBV2 and TRBJ2-5; 9 nucleotides agree with TRBD2. The DNA end is more similar to TRBJ2-7, so the J call may be wrong. CDR1 and CDR2 from the germline V gene are SNHLY and FYNNEI. This CDR3 is 14 amino acids long. The CDR3: CASSGGRAAYEQYF. The DNA for the CDR3 is TGTGCCAGCAGTGGCGGGAGGGCCGCCTACGAGCAGTACTTC.